In this sample, the clone carrying this TCR beta chain turned up once. Antigen unknown. The data stem from a study of T cell responses to AZD1222 COVID-19 vaccine. Overall study findings and caveats: CD4 TCRs covered the whole spike, strongest at regions 160-218 and 743-854. Repertoires were sampled only after the peak T cell response. Mostly white British, mostly female donors; authors suggested clonal diversity may be underestimated. When two AZD1222 doses had been given, Spike-specific TCR breadth and depth rose.

Profiling relied on immunoSEQ multiplex PCR, and the TCRdb table lists in-frame clones only, not all of them. The table includes 150,000 to 200,000 clones, around 90% detected once. Germline CDR1 reads MDHEN; CDR2 reads SYDVKM. Trimming removed 5 bases from V and 4 bases from J, with 18 bases in between. This CDR3 is built from 15 residues. J is TRBJ2-7 and V is TRBV28, with D perhaps TRBD1 or TRBD2 (5 bases each). The sample was peripheral blood, taken 28 days after the second dose of the MenACWY control vaccine. This sequence originates from an adult who received the MenACWY meningococcal vaccine as a control. CDR3 nucleotide sequence: TGTGCCAGCAGTGTGGGACGGCTTTCTCCTTACGAGCAGTACTTC. This codes for CASSVGRLSPYEQYF.